The clone carrying this TCR beta chain was seen at least ten times. What it binds is unknown. CDR1 is SGHNT, CDR2 YYREEE, per germline (reference sequence). Trimming shortened V by 3 bases and J by 4 bases, and 18 bases separated the two germline ends. The CDR3 totals 16 residues. It was with previously described methods and listed TCR primers that bulk TCR libraries were made. TCRdb fed the PCR reads into MiXCR, producing one record per CDR3 protein. The data contain about 640,000 distinct CDR3 sequences, approximately 20% of them singletons. This specimen belongs to a study of molecular identifiers for immune sequencing clone quantification. Study outcomes and limitations: In CMV-specific effectors, clones above 20 copies held over 98% of molecules; naive, under 1%. Jurkat TCR RNA spiked in from one cell (amid some 1 million naive cells) was reportedly detectable. Identical barcode-sharing TCR molecules could lead to underestimated sizes for highly expanded clones.

The sequencing input was naive CD8+ T cells from blood, with Jurkat cell RNA spiked in. Indicated subset: FACS-sorted CD8+CD4-CCR7+CD45RA+ naive T cells. The chain combines TRBV5-4 with TRBJ2-3, with D unclear. The source of this sequence is a human donor in good health. Some libraries in this study had Jurkat cell RNA spiked in. CDR3 sequence reads: CASSYGRGDGPDTQYF. The CDR3 DNA sequence: TGTGCCAGCAGCTATGGTCGCGGAGATGGGCCAGATACGCAGTATTTT.